Only a few counts were recorded for the clone carrying this T cell receptor beta chain. The antigen remains unidentified. This record belongs to a study of T-cell memory formation after mild COVID-19. Study-level results: Most CD4+ clones that shrank were in CM and EM, while CD8+ ones turned up in EMRA. Cross-reactive memory apparently joined, as some responding clones appeared in pre-infection memory.

From 5'RACE with constant-segment primers came TCR alpha and TCR beta cDNA libraries that carried sample barcodes and UMIs. MiXCR, applied by TCRdb to the 5' RACE reads, yields one record per CDR3 protein. The table includes about 340,000 distinct CDR3 sequences, 20% to 25% detected once. The sequence was collected from a man aged 18 to 30 who had mild COVID-19 (a few samples of this study predate the infection). Cell type and time point are not known. Sequenced material: PBMCs or a T cell subset sorted from them (not recorded which).

The CDR3 DNA reads TGCGCCAGCAGTGAGACCCGTGAACACTATGGCTACACCTTC. Its protein is CASSETREHYGYTF. The gene calls are TRBV10-2 and TRBJ1-2; D ambiguous. The CDR3 is 14 amino acids. Germline V lookup: CDR1 WSHSY, CDR2 SAAADI. With 2 bases removed from V and 3 bases from J, the gap between germline ends came to 10 bases.